This T cell receptor beta chain was sequenced during a study of cytomegalovirus exposure and HLA in healthy donors. The PCR employed 60 Vbeta primers together with 13 Jbeta primers. Only in-frame clones appear in the TCRdb table, and some are missing; sequencing was by immunoSEQ multiplex PCR. The table lists over 100,000 clones, 73% of them singletons, with approximately 0.9% in the top ten. Germline assignment: CDR1 MNHNS and CDR2 SASEGT. Trimming pared 9 bases from V and 5 bases from J, leaving 19 bases between. CDR3 length: 14 amino acids. This receptor was obtained from a woman aged 25 to 39 in good health and CMV-seronegative. The material sequenced was PBMCs. V gene TRBV6-1 combines with J gene TRBJ1-1, with D possibly being TRBD1 (5 bases). The CDR3 reads CASSREGWKTEAFF. CDR3 sequence (DNA): TGTGCCAGTTCGAGGGAGGGGTGGAAGACTGAAGCTTTCTTT.